Each of the 20 T cell receptor beta chains below was sequenced from the same sample in a study of shared clonotypes between healthy human individuals. Libraries were prepared by immunoSEQ multiplex PCR; TCRdb keeps only in-frame clonotypes and omits some of them. The profile shows 2.3 million or so clones, 90% to 95% of them singletons. Sequenced sample: naive CD4+ T cells from PBMCs. This sample's subset: CD45RA+ positively selected. The receptors here all came from a man younger than 35 in good health. Some clones in this sample may be carry-over from other donors' samples.

The V and J genes are TRBV11-2 and TRBJ2-7; D possibly corresponds to TRBD2 (6 bases). Germline V CDR1 and CDR2: SGHAT, FQNNGV. Between the trimmed V and J ends, which lost 6 bases and 6 bases, there was a span of 15 bases. This CDR3 is built from 13 residues. CDR3 nucleotide sequence: TGTGCCAGCAGAAGGGACTTCTTTCTCGAGCAGTACTTC. This sequence encodes CASRRDFFLEQYF.

This clone was observed once. The chain combines TRBV2 with TRBJ2-3; 8 positions agree with TRBD1. This CDR3 has 16 residues. Looked up from germline, CDR1 is SNHLY and CDR2 is FYNNEI. Trimming at V came to 7 bases and at J to 0 bases, leaving 9 bases not matched to a gene. The CDR3 DNA sequence: TGTGCCAGCAACGGGGACAGGCGGACTAGCACAGATACGCAGTATTTT. Translated, it gives CASNGDRRTSTDTQYF.

The chain links TRBV5-1 to TRBJ2-3, with 9 bases fitting TRBD2. Per germline, CDR1 SGHRS and CDR2 YFSETQ. This CDR3 has 17 residues. Unmatched junction bases numbered 9, after V lost 2 bases and J lost 2 bases. CDR3 nucleotides: TGCGCCAGCAGCTTACGTCCAGCGGGAGGTCCCACAGATACGCAGTATTTT. Its translation is CASSLRPAGGPTDTQYF.

This chain connects TRBV28 to TRBJ1-5; 8 nucleotides align to TRBD1. This CDR3 has 20 residues. CDR1 and CDR2 from the germline V gene are MDHEN and SYDVKM. Losses at the gene ends were 3 bases for V and 1 base for J; bases not matched to a gene: 17. In DNA form, the CDR3 reads TGTGCCAGCAGTTTGAGCGGACAGGGATTGTTCGGCGCCAGCAATCAGCCCCAGCATTTT. Residues: CASSLSGQGLFGASNQPQHF.

The chain links TRBV7-8 to TRBJ1-2; D might be TRBD1 (5 bases). V lost 5 bases and J 2 bases, leaving 12 bases between the germline ends. The CDR3 contains 14 residues. The germline CDR1 and CDR2 sequences are SGHVS and FQNEAQ. CDR3 DNA: TGTGCCAGCAGCCTCAGGGCCTCGAACTATGGCTACACCTTC. Its protein product is CASSLRASNYGYTF.

Concerning this clone: Other DNA sequences from this sample encode an identical CDR3 as well. The chain couples TRBV5-1 to TRBJ1-5; 9 bases map to TRBD1. This CDR3 spans 15 amino acids. V was pared by 0 bases and J by 4 bases, with 2 bases of the junction left unmatched. The V gene's germline CDR1 is SGHRS and CDR2 YFSETQ. The CDR3 DNA follows: TGCGCCAGCAGCTTGGAGGGACAGGGAAATCAGCCCCAGCATTTT. This translates into CASSLEGQGNQPQHF. The full variable domain, completed using reference TRBV5-1 and TRBJ1-5, is KAGVTQTPRYLIKTRGQQVTLSCSPISGHRSVSWYQQTPGQGLQFLFEYFSETQRNKGNFPGRFSGRQFSNSRSEMNVSTLELGDSALYLCASSLEGQGNQPQHFGDGTRLSIL.

This clone has a single count. This chain links TRBV2 with TRBJ2-2, with 7 nucleotides matching TRBD1. The CDR3 is 14 amino acids. Germline V gene sequence: CDR1 SNHLY, CDR2 FYNNEI. Trimming at V came to 10 bases and at J to 5 bases, leaving 10 bases not matched to a gene. CDR3 residues: CATSREQGTGELFF. CDR3 nucleotides: TGTGCCACCTCTCGCGAACAGGGGACCGGGGAGCTGTTTTTT.

The rearrangement uses TRBV18 and TRBJ1-5; D is uncertain. Trimming shortened V by 4 bases and J by 2 bases, and 9 bases separated the two germline ends. Germline V CDR1 and CDR2: KGHSH, LQKENI. The CDR3 spans 14 residues. The CDR3 bases are TGTGCCAGCTCACTTCAATCTGGCAATCAGCCCCAGCATTTT. Translating gives CASSLQSGNQPQHF. Based on the CDR3 plus reference TRBV18 and TRBJ1-5, the full variable domain is NAGVMQNPRHLVRRRGQEARLRCSPMKGHSHVYWYRQLPEEGLKFMVYLQKENIIDESGMPKERFSAEFPKEGPSILRIQQVVRGDSAAYFCASSLQSGNQPQHFGDGTRLSIL.

The chain couples TRBV19 to TRBJ2-2; 7 bases line up with TRBD2. CDR1 is LNHDA and CDR2 is SQIVND in the germline V gene (reference sequence). With 10 bases clipped from V and 2 bases from J, the junction kept 7 bases outside the gene matches. The CDR3 consists of 14 residues. The CDR3 DNA sequence: TGTGCCACAACACTAGCGTTCAACACCGGGGAGCTGTTTTTT. Translated, it gives CATTLAFNTGELFF.

The chain has TRBV5-1 and TRBJ2-3, with D perhaps matching TRBD2 (5 bases). The V end was cut by 5 bases, the J end by 3 bases, with 13 bases between. This CDR3 spans 14 amino acids. Per germline, CDR1 SGHRS and CDR2 YFSETQ. The CDR3 loop is CASRVGSSTDTQYF. The CDR3 DNA reads as TGCGCCAGCAGGGTGGGGAGCAGTACAGATACGCAGTATTTT.

This sequence joins TRBV5-4 and TRBJ2-1; D may be TRBD2 (5 bases). Germline V gives CDR1 SGHNT, CDR2 YYREEE (reference sequence). Trimming removed 0 bases at V and 4 bases at J, with 14 bases between. The CDR3 totals 16 residues. DNA of the CDR3: TGTGCCAGCAGCTTGGTTGGCCTAGCCCCGTACAATGAGCAGTTCTTC. This sequence encodes CASSLVGLAPYNEQFF.

The chain uses TRBV10-3 and TRBJ1-5, with TRBD1 identical over 10 bases. Looked up from germline, CDR1 is ENHRY and CDR2 is SYGVKD. Losses at the gene ends were 5 bases for V and 5 bases for J; bases not matched to a gene: 3. The CDR3 contains 14 residues. The CDR3 DNA reads TGTGCCATCAGTTCTGGGACAGGGGATCAGCCCCAGCATTTT. This codes for CAISSGTGDQPQHF.

With respect to this clone: Other DNA sequences from this sample encode an identical CDR3 as well. DNA for the CDR3: TGTGCCAGCAGTTACTCCTCTTCCTACGAGCAGTACTTC. This gives the protein CASSYSSSYEQYF. The chain recombines TRBV6-5 with TRBJ2-7; D uncertain. The germline CDR1 and CDR2 sequences are MNHEY and SVGAGI. The CDR3 length is 13 residues. V dropped 0 bases and J dropped 1 base, with 4 bases sitting between them.

The chain is built from TRBV28 and TRBJ2-3; weak D call: TRBD1 (6 bases). This CDR3 spans 11 amino acids. The germline gives CDR1 MDHEN, CDR2 SYDVKM. This chain's CDR3 is CALRGGGTQYF. The DNA for the CDR3 is TGTGCACTAAGAGGGGGTGGTACGCAGTATTTT.

The rearrangement uses TRBV18 and TRBJ2-3; D possibly corresponds to TRBD1 (5 bases). The CDR3 sequence is 16 residues long. Trimming removed 0 bases at V and 2 bases at J, with 12 bases between. Per germline, CDR1 KGHSH and CDR2 LQKENI. The CDR3 nucleotides read TGTGCCAGCTCACCACCGCAGGGCAGATACACAGATACGCAGTATTTT. Translation: CASSPPQGRYTDTQYF.

The rearrangement uses TRBV18 and TRBJ2-3; TRBD2 matches at 7 bases. V shed 3 bases, J shed 4 bases, and the junction held 10 bases outside the gene matches. In germline, CDR1 is KGHSH, CDR2 LQKENI. The CDR3 has 16 amino acids. CDR3 sequence (DNA): TGTGCCAGCTCACCCTTATCTGGCGGGAGCCCAGATACGCAGTATTTT. This codes for CASSPLSGGSPDTQYF.

This chain links TRBV29-1 with TRBJ2-3, with a weak D call TRBD1 (6 bases). Germline V gives CDR1 SQVTM, CDR2 ANQGSEA. There are 14 residues in the CDR3. V was cut by 2 bases and J by 6 bases, with 15 bases left in between. Here the CDR3 DNA reads TGCAGCGTTGAACCCGGACAGTCGGCGGATACGCAGTATTTT. This sequence encodes CSVEPGQSADTQYF.

The genes are TRBV18 and TRBJ1-5; D is ambiguous. The V and J ends lost 3 bases and 2 bases respectively, with 14 bases between them. Germline loops: CDR1 KGHSH, CDR2 LQKENI. The CDR3 length is 16 residues. This CDR3 is CASSPAEGPGNQPQHF. The CDR3, as DNA: TGTGCCAGCTCACCCGCGGAGGGTCCAGGCAATCAGCCCCAGCATTTT.

The CDR3 nucleotides read TGCGCCAGCAGCAGGGCGGACGCAGGCCTACAAGAGACCCAGTACTTC. It yields the protein CASSRADAGLQETQYF. This chain links TRBV5-1 with TRBJ2-5, with D unclear. This CDR3 region has 16 residues. V lost 4 bases to trimming and J lost 2 bases, with 18 bases between them. From germline, CDR1 is SGHRS and CDR2 YFSETQ.

The chain couples TRBV18 to TRBJ2-7; D is possibly TRBD1 or TRBD2 (6 bases each). CDR3 length equals 15 residues. Germline CDR1 and CDR2: KGHSH and LQKENI. The V gene lost 2 bases and the J gene lost 9 bases, with 20 bases spanning the gap. The CDR3, as DNA: TGTGCCAGCTCACCAAGGGGCGACAGGTTGGGGGGGCAGTACTTC. It codes for CASSPRGDRLGGQYF.